The sequence of this T cell receptor beta chain was determined in a study of blood T cell repertoires in COVID-19. Study as a whole: The United States, Italy and Spain supplied acute and convalescent COVID-19 samples.

Clones were sequenced by immunoSEQ multiplex PCR, and TCRdb holds only the in-frame ones, with some missing. The data show 220,000 or so clones, about 83% seen once. Trimming removed 4 bases at V and 0 bases at J, with 5 bases between. Germline V gives CDR1 SGHTA, CDR2 FQGNSA. The CDR3 length is 13 residues. The study drew participants aged about 18 to 89 years from 24 US areas. Cohorts were based on clinical histories the participants reported. The source of this sequence is a woman between 40 and 55 years old who had recovered from COVID-19. V is TRBV7-2 and J is TRBJ2-3; D is ambiguous. Material: PBMCs or T cells enriched from blood (not recorded which). The CDR3 here is CASSSQSTDTQYF. Here the CDR3 DNA reads TGTGCCAGCAGCTCCCAAAGCACAGATACGCAGTATTTT.